Described below is a single T cell receptor beta chain sequence and its context. Authors' data handling: Cell counts per sample came from amplifying reference gene primers. Sequencing was performed with immunoSEQ multiplex PCR; in TCRdb, only in-frame clones are kept and a portion is missing. V and J calls and clone size come straight from that table; D and trimming were deduced from the DNA. The data show fewer than 30,000 clones, 85% to 95% seen once. J was trimmed by 4 bases and V by 7 bases; bases with no gene match: 9. This CDR3 has 15 residues. Germline values: CDR1 LGHDT, CDR2 YNNKEL (reference sequence). This record comes from a study of blood T cell repertoires in COVID-19.

The sample taken for sequencing was peripheral blood. The V and J genes are TRBV3-1 (or the pseudogene TRBV3-2) and TRBJ2-7, with TRBD2 identical over 11 bases. This sequence was found in a woman aged 70-85 years with COVID-19, enrolled during active disease. This CDR3 reads CASTRQLAGEYEQYF. The CDR3 nucleotides read TGTGCCAGCACCCGACAACTAGCGGGAGAATACGAGCAGTACTTC.